This T cell receptor (beta chain) is drawn from a study of regulatory T cells in long-lasting Graves disease. Combining iRepertoire HTBI primers with Arm-PCR of CDR3 regions, the authors built TCR beta libraries. TCRdb fed the multiplex PCR reads into MiXCR, producing one record per CDR3 protein. The sample records some 420,000 distinct CDR3 sequences, less than 25% being singletons. Specified time point: persistent/refractory GD, antithyroid drugs over 5 years with positive TRAb. The authors made the TCR library using RNA they extracted from PBMCs. The ends were cut back, 1 base at V and 2 bases at J, with 12 bases in the middle. The CDR3 spans 15 residues. Germline loops: CDR1 SGHTA, CDR2 FQGNSA.

This chain links TRBV7-2 with TRBJ2-7; maybe TRBD2 (6 bases). The input for sequencing was peripheral blood mononuclear cells (PBMCs), taken when the disease was refractory, from a patient treated with antithyroid drugs. The sequence was collected from a female donor with Graves disease. This chain's CDR3 is CASSLGGGDAYEQYF. The CDR3 DNA reads TGTGCCAGCAGCTTAGGAGGCGGGGATGCCTACGAGCAGTACTTC.